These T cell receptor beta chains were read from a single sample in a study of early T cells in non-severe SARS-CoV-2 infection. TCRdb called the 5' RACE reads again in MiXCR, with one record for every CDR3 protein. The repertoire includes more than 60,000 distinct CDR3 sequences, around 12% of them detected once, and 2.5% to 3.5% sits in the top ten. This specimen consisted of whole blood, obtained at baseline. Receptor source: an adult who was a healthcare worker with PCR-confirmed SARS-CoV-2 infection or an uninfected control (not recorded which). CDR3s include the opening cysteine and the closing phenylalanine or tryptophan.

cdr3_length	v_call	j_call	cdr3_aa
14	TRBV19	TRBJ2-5	CASSGGAGQETQYF
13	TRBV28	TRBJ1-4	CASSLVQGEKLFF
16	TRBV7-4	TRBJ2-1	CASSLTSGGSYNEQFF
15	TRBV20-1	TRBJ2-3	CSASVHQGITDTQYF
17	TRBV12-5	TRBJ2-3	CASGLGQGALPTDTQYF
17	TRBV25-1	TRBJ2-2	CASSGFSGLVSAGELFF
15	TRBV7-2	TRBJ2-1	CASSLALDRRNEQFF
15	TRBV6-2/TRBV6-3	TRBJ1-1	CASSYPDRVVTEAFF
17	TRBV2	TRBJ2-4	CASSGDAWTVAKNIQYF
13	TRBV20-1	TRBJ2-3	CSLTSGGRDTQYF
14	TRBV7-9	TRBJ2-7	CASSLAQDRYEQYF
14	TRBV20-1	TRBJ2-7	CSAPDGGGSYVQYF
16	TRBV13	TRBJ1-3	CASSPRKGAVGNTIYF
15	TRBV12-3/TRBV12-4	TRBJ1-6	CATSSGSSYNSPLHF
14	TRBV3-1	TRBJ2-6	CASSQIPGANVLTF
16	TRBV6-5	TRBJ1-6	CASSYEGATSGSPLHF
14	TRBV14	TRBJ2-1	CASSQGGQGREQFF
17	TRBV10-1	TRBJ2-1	CASSERRGGPDDNEQFF
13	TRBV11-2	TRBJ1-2	CASSLDRNYGYTF
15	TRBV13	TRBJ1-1	CASSLLGQRYTEAFF
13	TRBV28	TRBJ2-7	CASGRGRNYEQYF
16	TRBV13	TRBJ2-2	CASSSMTGANTGELFF
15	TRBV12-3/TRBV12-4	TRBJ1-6	CASSPRTAANSPLHF
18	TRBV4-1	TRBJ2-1	CASSQPTSGGMIGYEQFF
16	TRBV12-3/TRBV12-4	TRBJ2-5	CASSLLTSGGQETQYF
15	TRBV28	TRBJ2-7	CASSGGDRLTYEQYF